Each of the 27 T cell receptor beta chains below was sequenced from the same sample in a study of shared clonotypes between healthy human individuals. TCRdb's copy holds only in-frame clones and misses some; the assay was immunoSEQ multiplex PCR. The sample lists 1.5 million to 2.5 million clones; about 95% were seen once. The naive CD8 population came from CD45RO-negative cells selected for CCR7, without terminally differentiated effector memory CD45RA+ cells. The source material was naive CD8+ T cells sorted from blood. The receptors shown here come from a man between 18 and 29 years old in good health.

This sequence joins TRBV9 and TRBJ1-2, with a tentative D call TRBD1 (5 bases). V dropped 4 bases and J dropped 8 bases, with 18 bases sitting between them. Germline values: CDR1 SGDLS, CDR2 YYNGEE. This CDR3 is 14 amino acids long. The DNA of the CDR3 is TGTGCCAGCAGCACGGACGGAACTTCAGGGGGCTACACCTTC. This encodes CASSTDGTSGGYTF.

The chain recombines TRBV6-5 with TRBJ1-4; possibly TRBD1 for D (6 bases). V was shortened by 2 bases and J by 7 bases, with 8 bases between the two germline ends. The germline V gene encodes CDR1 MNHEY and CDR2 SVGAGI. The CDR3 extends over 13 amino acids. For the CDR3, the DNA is TGTGCCAGCAGTTACCGAGGGGGTGAAAAACTGTTTTTT. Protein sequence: CASSYRGGEKLFF.

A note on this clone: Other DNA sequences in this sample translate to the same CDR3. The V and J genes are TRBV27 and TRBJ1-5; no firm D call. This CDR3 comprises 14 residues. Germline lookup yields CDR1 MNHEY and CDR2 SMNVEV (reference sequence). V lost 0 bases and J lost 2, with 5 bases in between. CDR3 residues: CASSLSAGNQPQHF. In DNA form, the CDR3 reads TGTGCCAGCAGTTTATCTGCCGGCAATCAGCCCCAGCATTTT.

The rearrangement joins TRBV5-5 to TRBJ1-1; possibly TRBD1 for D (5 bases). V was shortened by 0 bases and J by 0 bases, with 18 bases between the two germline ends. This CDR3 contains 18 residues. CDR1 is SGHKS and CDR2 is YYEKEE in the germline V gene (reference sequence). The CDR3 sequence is CASSLAFGWAGVNTEAFF. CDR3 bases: TGTGCCAGCAGCTTGGCTTTTGGATGGGCGGGGGTGAACACTGAAGCTTTCTTT.

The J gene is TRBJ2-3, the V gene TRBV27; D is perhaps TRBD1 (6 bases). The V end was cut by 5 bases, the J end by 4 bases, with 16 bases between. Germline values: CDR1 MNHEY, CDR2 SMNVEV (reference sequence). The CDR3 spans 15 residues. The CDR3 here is CASSPSVGGADTQYF. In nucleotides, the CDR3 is TGTGCCAGCAGTCCCAGTGTAGGGGGTGCAGATACGCAGTATTTT.

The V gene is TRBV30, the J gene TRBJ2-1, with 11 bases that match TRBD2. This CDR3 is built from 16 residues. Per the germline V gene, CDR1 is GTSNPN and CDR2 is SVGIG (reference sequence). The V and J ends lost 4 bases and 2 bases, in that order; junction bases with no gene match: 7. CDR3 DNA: TGTGCCTGGACCCAACCGGGACTAGCGGCCTACAATGAGCAGTTCTTC. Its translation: CAWTQPGLAAYNEQFF.

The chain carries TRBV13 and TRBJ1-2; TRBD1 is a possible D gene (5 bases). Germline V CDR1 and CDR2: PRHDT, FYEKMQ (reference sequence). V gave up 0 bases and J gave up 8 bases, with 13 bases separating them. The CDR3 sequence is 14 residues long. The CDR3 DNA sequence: TGTGCCAGCAGCTTAGGGGAGGGAACAGGCGGCTACACCTTC. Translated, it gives CASSLGEGTGGYTF.

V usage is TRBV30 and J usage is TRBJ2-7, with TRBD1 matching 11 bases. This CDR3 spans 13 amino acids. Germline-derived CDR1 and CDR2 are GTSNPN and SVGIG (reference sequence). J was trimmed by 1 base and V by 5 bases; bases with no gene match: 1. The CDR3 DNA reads TGTGCCTGGGGGACAGGGGGATCCTACGAGCAGTACTTC. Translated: CAWGTGGSYEQYF.

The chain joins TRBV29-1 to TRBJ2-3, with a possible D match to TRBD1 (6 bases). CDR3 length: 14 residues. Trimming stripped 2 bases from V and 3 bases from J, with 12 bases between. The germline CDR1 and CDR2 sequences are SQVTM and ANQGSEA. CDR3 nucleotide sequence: TGCAGCGTTGAATGGGACAAGGGAACAGATACGCAGTATTTT. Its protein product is CSVEWDKGTDTQYF.

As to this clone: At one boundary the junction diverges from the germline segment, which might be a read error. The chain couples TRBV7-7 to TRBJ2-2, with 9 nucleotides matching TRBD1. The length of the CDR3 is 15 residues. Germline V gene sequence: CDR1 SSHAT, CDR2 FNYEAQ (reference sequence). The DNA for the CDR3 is TGTGCTAGCAGCTCCGGGACAGGGATCACCGGGGAGCTGTTTTTT. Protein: CASSSGTGITGELFF.

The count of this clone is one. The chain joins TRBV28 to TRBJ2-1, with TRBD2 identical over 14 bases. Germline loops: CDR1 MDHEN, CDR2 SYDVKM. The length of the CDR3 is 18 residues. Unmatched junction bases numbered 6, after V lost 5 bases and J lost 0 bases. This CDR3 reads CASSGTSGGPISYNEQFF. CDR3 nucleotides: TGTGCCAGCAGTGGGACTAGCGGGGGCCCAATCTCCTACAATGAGCAGTTCTTC.

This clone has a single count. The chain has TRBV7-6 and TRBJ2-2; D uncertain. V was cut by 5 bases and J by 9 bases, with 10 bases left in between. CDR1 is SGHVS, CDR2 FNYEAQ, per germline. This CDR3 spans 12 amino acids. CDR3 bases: TGTGCCAGCAGCCCCGCTTTGCGGGAGCTGTTTTTT. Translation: CASSPALRELFF.

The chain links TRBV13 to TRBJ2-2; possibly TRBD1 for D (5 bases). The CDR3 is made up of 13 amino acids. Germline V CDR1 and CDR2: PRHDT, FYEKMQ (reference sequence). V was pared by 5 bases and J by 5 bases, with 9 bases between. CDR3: CASSQDRTGELFF. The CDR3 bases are TGTGCCAGCAGCCAAGACAGAACCGGGGAGCTGTTTTTT.

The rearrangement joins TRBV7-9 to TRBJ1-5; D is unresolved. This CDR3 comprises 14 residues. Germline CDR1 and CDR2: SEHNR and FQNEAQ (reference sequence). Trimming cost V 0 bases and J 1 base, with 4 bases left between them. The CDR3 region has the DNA TGTGCCAGCAGCTTAGCCGAAAGCAATCAGCCCCAGCATTTT. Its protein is CASSLAESNQPQHF.

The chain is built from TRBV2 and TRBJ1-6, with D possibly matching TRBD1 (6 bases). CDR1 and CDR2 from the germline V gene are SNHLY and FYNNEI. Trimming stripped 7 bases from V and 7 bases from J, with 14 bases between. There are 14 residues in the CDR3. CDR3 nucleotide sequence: TGTGCCAGCACCGAAGGGGGTCGGAATTCACCCCTCCACTTT. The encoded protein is CASTEGGRNSPLHF. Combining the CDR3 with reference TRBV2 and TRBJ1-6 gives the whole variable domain EPEVTQTPSHQVTQMGQEVILRCVPISNHLYFYWYRQILGQKVEFLVSFYNNEISEKSEIFDDQFSVERPDGSNFTLKIRSTKLEDSAMYFCASTEGGRNSPLHFGNGTRLTVT.

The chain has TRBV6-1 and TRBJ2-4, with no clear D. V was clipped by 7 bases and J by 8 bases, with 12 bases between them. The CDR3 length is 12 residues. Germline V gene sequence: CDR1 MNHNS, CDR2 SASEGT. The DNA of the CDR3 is TGTGCCAGCACCTTGAACCAAGACATTCAGTACTTC. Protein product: CASTLNQDIQYF.

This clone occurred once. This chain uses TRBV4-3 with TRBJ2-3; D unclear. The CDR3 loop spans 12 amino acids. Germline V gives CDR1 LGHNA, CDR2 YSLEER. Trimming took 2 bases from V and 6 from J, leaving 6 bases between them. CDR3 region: CASSQTIDTQYF. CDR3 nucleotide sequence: TGCGCCAGCAGCCAAACGATTGATACGCAGTATTTT.

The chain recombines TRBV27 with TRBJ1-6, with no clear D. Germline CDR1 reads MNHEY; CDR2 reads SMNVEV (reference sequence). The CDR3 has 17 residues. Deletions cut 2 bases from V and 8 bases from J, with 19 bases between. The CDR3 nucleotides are TGTGCCAGCAGTTTAAGTAGCGGCACATCTAGGGATTCACCCCTCCACTTT. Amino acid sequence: CASSLSSGTSRDSPLHF.

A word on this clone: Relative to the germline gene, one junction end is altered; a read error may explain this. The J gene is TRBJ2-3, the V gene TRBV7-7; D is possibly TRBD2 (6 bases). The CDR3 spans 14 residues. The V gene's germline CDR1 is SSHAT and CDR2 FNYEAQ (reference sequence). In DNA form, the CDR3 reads TGTGCTAGCAGCTTGGGCGGGGACACAGATACGCAGTATTTT. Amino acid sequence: CASSLGGDTDTQYF.

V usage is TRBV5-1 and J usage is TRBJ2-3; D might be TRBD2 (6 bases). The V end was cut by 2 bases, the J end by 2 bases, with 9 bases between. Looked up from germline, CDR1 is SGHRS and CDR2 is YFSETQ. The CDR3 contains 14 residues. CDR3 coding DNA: TGCGCCAGCAGCTTTGGAGGGCTCACAGATACGCAGTATTTT. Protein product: CASSFGGLTDTQYF.

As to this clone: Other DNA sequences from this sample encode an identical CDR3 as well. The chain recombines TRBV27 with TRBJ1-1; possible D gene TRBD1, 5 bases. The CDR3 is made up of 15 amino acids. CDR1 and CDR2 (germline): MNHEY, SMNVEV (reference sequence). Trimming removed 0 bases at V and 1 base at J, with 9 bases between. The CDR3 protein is CASSLSPGTNTEAFF. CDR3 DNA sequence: TGTGCCAGCAGTTTATCCCCAGGGACGAACACTGAAGCTTTCTTT.

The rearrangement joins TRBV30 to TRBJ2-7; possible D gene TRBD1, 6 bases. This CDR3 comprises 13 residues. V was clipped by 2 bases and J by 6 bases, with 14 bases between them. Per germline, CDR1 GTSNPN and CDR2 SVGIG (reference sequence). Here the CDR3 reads CAWSRQVSVEQYF. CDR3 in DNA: TGTGCCTGGAGTAGACAGGTCAGCGTCGAGCAGTACTTC.

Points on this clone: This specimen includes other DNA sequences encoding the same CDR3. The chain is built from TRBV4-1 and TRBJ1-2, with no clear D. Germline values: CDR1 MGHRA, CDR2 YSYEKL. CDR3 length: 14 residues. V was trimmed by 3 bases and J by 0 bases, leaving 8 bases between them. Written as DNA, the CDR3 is TGCGCCAGCAGCCACCGTGACACTAACTATGGCTACACCTTC. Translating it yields CASSHRDTNYGYTF.

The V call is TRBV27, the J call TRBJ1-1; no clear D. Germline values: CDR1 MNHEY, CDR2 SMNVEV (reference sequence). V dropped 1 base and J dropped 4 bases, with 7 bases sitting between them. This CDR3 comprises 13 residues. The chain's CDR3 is CASSLYVGTEAFF. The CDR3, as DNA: TGTGCCAGCAGTTTATACGTGGGCACTGAAGCTTTCTTT.

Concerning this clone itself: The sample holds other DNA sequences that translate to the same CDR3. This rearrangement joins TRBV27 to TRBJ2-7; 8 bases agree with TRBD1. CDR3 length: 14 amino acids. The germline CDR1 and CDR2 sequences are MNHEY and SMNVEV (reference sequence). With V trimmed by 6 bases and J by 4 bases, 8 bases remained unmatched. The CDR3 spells CASSPSTGGYEQYF. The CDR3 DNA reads TGTGCCAGCAGCCCTAGCACAGGGGGATACGAGCAGTACTTC.

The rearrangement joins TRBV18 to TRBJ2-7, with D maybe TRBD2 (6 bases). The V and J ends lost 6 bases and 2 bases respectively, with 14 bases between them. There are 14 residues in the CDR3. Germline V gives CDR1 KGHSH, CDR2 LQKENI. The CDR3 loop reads CASSPIGGTYEQYF. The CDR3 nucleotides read TGTGCCAGCTCTCCCATCGGGGGAACCTACGAGCAGTACTTC.

Written as DNA, the CDR3 is TGTGCCAGCAGTTTATTGCGGGGGACCCCCTCCTATAATTCACCCCTCCACTTT. Translated, it gives CASSLLRGTPSYNSPLHF. The V gene is TRBV28, the J gene TRBJ1-6, with a possible D match to TRBD1 (5 bases). CDR3 size: 18 residues. The V end was cut by 1 base, the J end by 0 bases, with 13 bases between. Germline V gene lookup returns CDR1 MDHEN and CDR2 SYDVKM.